This record covers a single TCR beta chain. Other DNA sequences in the same sample also yield this CDR3. This CDR3 region has 15 residues. CDR1 and CDR2 from the germline V gene are SGHRS and YFSETQ. The V gene lost 1 base and the J gene lost 1 base, with 10 bases spanning the gap. The data were obtained in a study of shared clonotypes between healthy human individuals. Study information: Contributing individuals were two females and a few males aged 18 to 49. Per-donor plates numbered three CD4 naive, three CD4 memory, two CD8 naive and one CD8 memory.

The authors distributed each subset's genomic DNA evenly over several immunoSEQ plates. Sequencing was performed with immunoSEQ multiplex PCR; in TCRdb, only in-frame clones are kept and a portion is missing. Here the sample spans around 2.1 million clones, approximately 95% being singletons. The rearrangement uses TRBV5-1 and TRBJ2-3; D not resolved. The receptor's source is a man aged 18 to 29 in good health. The sample taken for sequencing was naive CD4+ T cells sorted from blood. Subset described: CD45RA+ positively selected. CDR3: CASSLQGQGTDTQYF. The CDR3 DNA reads TGCGCCAGCAGCTTGCAAGGGCAGGGCACAGATACGCAGTATTTT.